This entry lists 17 T cell receptor beta chains sequenced from one sample in a study of T cells in Graves' hyperthyroidism and ophthalmopathy. There were TCR beta CDR3 regions amplified from RNA transcripts. The TCR CDR3 first-round RT-PCR relied on the HTBI primer set. TCRdb re-analysed the multiplex PCR reads in MiXCR, keeping a single row per CDR3 protein. Of some 510,000 distinct CDR3 sequences listed, roughly 20% were seen once; the top ten hold roughly 29%. Sequencing was performed on blood. These receptors were collected from a man between 18 and 29 years old with Graves' hyperthyroidism.

This clonotype was seen ten or more times. The chain is built from TRBV29-1 and TRBJ1-1; D possibly corresponds to TRBD1 (5 bases). The V gene's germline CDR1 is SQVTM and CDR2 ANQGSEA. Trimming stripped 3 bases from V and 5 bases from J, with 19 bases between. This CDR3 has 15 residues. The CDR3 sequence: CSVDPGGSTETEAFF. In DNA, the CDR3 is TGCAGCGTTGACCCGGGGGGTAGTACGGAGACTGAAGCTTTCTTT.

The sample holds many counts of this clonotype. Written as DNA, the CDR3 is TGTGCCAGCAGTTATACGGGACAGCAGAACACTGAAGCTTTCTTT. Its translation is CASSYTGQQNTEAFF. The gene calls are TRBV6-2 or TRBV6-3 and TRBJ1-1; TRBD1 aligns across 7 bases. The CDR3 runs to 15 residues. Germline values: CDR1 MNHEY, CDR2 SVGEGT. Trimming at V came to 3 bases and at J to 1 base, leaving 5 bases not matched to a gene.

This clonotype has at least ten counts. CDR3 region: CASSLGGWYEQYF. The CDR3 DNA reads as TGTGCCAGCAGTTTAGGGGGTTGGTACGAGCAGTACTTC. This rearrangement joins TRBV12-3 or TRBV12-4 to TRBJ2-7; D is unclear. V lost 1 base and J 4 bases, leaving 8 bases between the germline ends. The CDR3 spans 13 residues.

This chain links TRBV12-5 with TRBJ2-5, with 10 bases matching TRBD2. The CDR3 consists of 15 residues. Germline CDR1 reads LGHNT; CDR2 reads FRNRAP. J was trimmed by 7 bases and V by 1 base; bases with no gene match: 6. DNA for the CDR3: TGTGCTAGTGGTTTGGGGACTAGCGGTCGTTCGACCCAGTACTTC. Translating gives CASGLGTSGRSTQYF. Filled out from reference TRBV12-5 and TRBJ2-5, the complete variable domain reads DARVTQTPRHKVTEMGQEVTMRCQPILGHNTVFWYRQTMMQGLELLAYFRNRAPLDDSGMPKDRFSAEMPDATLATLKIQPSEPRDSAVYFCASGLGTSGRSTQYFGPGTRLLVL.

This clonotype appeared many times. The chain joins TRBV6-1 to TRBJ2-4, with D hard to call. This CDR3 spans 14 amino acids. Germline assignment: CDR1 MNHNS and CDR2 SASEGT. V shed 4 bases and J shed 1 base, with 8 bases lying between them. The CDR3 loop is CASSGSRAKNIQYF. The CDR3 nucleotides are TGTGCCAGCAGTGGCTCCCGGGCCAAAAACATTCAGTACTTC.

To note about this clonotype: Being one base from a much bigger clone, this may be a read error. This chain joins TRBV11-3 and TRBJ2-7; a possible D gene is TRBD1 (6 bases). Germline CDR1 SGHNT, CDR2 YENEEA. This CDR3 comprises 13 residues. The CDR3 bases are TGTGTCAGCAGCTTATTCGACAGGCCCGAGCAGTACTTC. Translated: CVSSLFDRPEQYF.

This chain uses TRBV27 with TRBJ2-7; D unresolved. There are 15 residues in the CDR3. Trimming took off 0 bases at V and 2 bases at J, with 11 bases between the two ends. The germline V gene encodes CDR1 MNHEY and CDR2 SMNVEV (reference sequence). The CDR3 loop is CASSLSSATAYEQYF. CDR3 coding DNA: TGTGCCAGCAGTTTATCGTCGGCGACGGCCTACGAGCAGTACTTC.

This clonotype was counted many times. This sequence joins TRBV29-1 and TRBJ2-5; a possible D gene is TRBD1 (6 bases). Germline-derived CDR1 and CDR2 are SQVTM and ANQGSEA. The V gene lost 2 bases and the J gene lost 4 bases, with 20 bases spanning the gap. The CDR3 is made up of 16 amino acids. The CDR3: CSVEPPLGAEVETQYF. The CDR3 nucleotides read TGCAGCGTTGAACCACCATTGGGGGCCGAGGTAGAGACCCAGTACTTC.

This clonotype occurred many times. This sequence joins TRBV6-5 and TRBJ1-1; D ambiguous. V was clipped by 4 bases and J by 2 bases, with 8 bases between them. This CDR3 is 13 amino acids long. The germline gives CDR1 MNHEY, CDR2 SVGAGI. CDR3 residues: CASSFGINTEAFF. The CDR3 nucleotides read TGTGCCAGCAGTTTCGGAATAAACACTGAAGCTTTCTTT.

This sequence joins TRBV20-1 and TRBJ1-2, with TRBD1 as a possible D gene (5 bases). Germline-derived CDR1 and CDR2 are DFQATT and SNEGSKA (reference sequence). CDR3 length: 13 amino acids. V was cut by 7 bases and J by 8 bases, with 20 bases left in between. The CDR3 DNA follows: TGCAGTGTTATGGCAGGGACGGTTAAGGGCTACACCTTC. Its protein product is CSVMAGTVKGYTF.

This rearrangement joins TRBV6-1 to TRBJ1-6, with D uncertain. Germline V gene data show CDR1 as MNHNS and CDR2 as SASEGT. V was shortened by 6 bases and J by 4 bases, with 10 bases between the two germline ends. This CDR3 is built from 14 residues. CDR3 amino acids: CASRNSGYNSPLHF. The CDR3 DNA sequence: TGTGCCAGCAGGAACTCCGGGTATAATTCACCCCTCCACTTT.

This clonotype was observed at least ten times. V gene TRBV7-8 combines with J gene TRBJ2-5, with a tentative D call TRBD2 (7 bases). V was clipped by 1 base and J by 7 bases, with 19 bases between them. Germline CDR1 reads SGHVS; CDR2 reads FQNEAQ. The CDR3 contains 16 residues. CDR3 region: CASSLDIGGPPGTQYF. DNA of the CDR3: TGTGCCAGCAGCTTAGATATCGGGGGGCCGCCAGGGACCCAGTACTTC. Full variable domain (outside the CDR3, taken from reference TRBV7-8 and TRBJ2-5): GAGVSQSPRYKVAKRGQDVALRCDPISGHVSLFWYQQALGQGPEFLTYFQNEAQLDKSGLPSDRFFAERPEGSVSTLKIQRTQQEDSAVYLCASSLDIGGPPGTQYFGPGTRLLVL.

This clonotype appeared many times. The chain is built from TRBV15 and TRBJ2-7; TRBD1 aligns across 9 bases. Looked up from germline, CDR1 is LNHNV and CDR2 is YYDKDF (reference sequence). Trimming took 3 bases from V and 5 from J; bases not matched to a gene: 5. The CDR3 spans 14 residues. The CDR3 nucleotides are TGTGCCACCAGCAGGGACAGGGGTACCGACGAGCAGTACTTC. Translating gives CATSRDRGTDEQYF.

The CDR3 region is CASMRTSGETQYF. As DNA, the CDR3 is TGCGCCAGCATGCGGACTAGCGGGGAGACCCAGTACTTC. The chain has TRBV5-1 and TRBJ2-5; 11 nucleotides align to TRBD2. This CDR3 has 13 amino acids. Germline trimming cut 6 bases from V and 5 bases from J; bases unmatched to any gene: 3. From germline, CDR1 is SGHRS and CDR2 YFSETQ.

This clonotype has a count of ten or more. The V call is TRBV11-2, the J call TRBJ1-1; possible D gene TRBD1, 5 bases. V was trimmed by 4 bases and J by 3 bases, leaving 21 bases between them. Germline V lookup: CDR1 SGHAT, CDR2 FQNNGV. The CDR3 runs to 17 residues. This CDR3 is CASSSFPLRVTYTEAFF. DNA of the CDR3: TGTGCCAGCAGCTCTTTTCCACTCAGGGTGACGTACACTGAAGCTTTCTTT.

This clonotype was detected ten times or more. The chain employs TRBV6-1 and TRBJ1-1, with unresolved D. The length of the CDR3 is 14 residues. CDR1 and CDR2 (germline): MNHNS, SASEGT. V was clipped by 3 bases and J by 4 bases, with 12 bases between them. This CDR3 reads CASSDRRIITEAFF. The CDR3 region has the DNA TGTGCCAGCAGTGATCGGAGAATCATCACTGAAGCTTTCTTT.

V and J are TRBV4-2 and TRBJ1-1; TRBD1 is a possible D gene (5 bases). The V gene lost 4 bases and the J gene lost 6 bases, with 30 bases spanning the gap. Germline CDR1 reads LGHNA; CDR2 reads YNFKEQ. The CDR3 extends over 19 amino acids. CDR3: CASSRPLGRVGRTHAEAFF. CDR3 bases: TGTGCCAGCAGCCGACCTCTTGGCAGGGTTGGTCGAACACACGCTGAAGCTTTCTTT.